This TCR beta chain comes out of a study of blood T cell repertoires in COVID-19. CDR3 length: 14 amino acids. The ends were cut back, 4 bases at V and 1 base at J, with 8 bases in the middle. Germline CDR1 and CDR2: MNHEY and SMNVEV (reference sequence). Assay: immunoSEQ multiplex PCR; the TCRdb copy retains only in-frame clones and omits some. The table records roughly 280,000 clones, under 95% of them present only once. The genes are TRBV27 and TRBJ1-5; D is unresolved. The source of this sequence is a man in his forties who had been exposed to COVID-19. The sample was PBMCs or T cells enriched from blood (not recorded which). CDR3 in amino acids: CASSSVQSNQPQHF. The CDR3 DNA follows: TGTGCCAGCAGTTCAGTTCAGAGCAATCAGCCCCAGCATTTT.